The clone carrying this T cell receptor beta chain was seen once. The germline CDR1 and CDR2 sequences are LNHDA and SQIVND (reference sequence). With 8 bases clipped from V and 12 bases from J, the junction kept 6 bases outside the gene matches. This CDR3 has 11 amino acids. This entry belongs to a study of blood T cell repertoires in COVID-19. Study details: Some COVID-19 samples were acute and others convalescent; all came from the United States, Italy and Spain. T cells, B-cell-depleted T cells, or PBMCs supplied cDNA or gDNA.

Under the authors' procedure: Amplification from reference gene primers served as the basis for estimated nucleated cell counts. Generated by immunoSEQ multiplex PCR, the TCRdb table keeps only in-frame clones and is missing some. V and J calls and clone size are as listed in that table; D and trimming were resolved from the DNA. This sample has 250,000 to 300,000 clones, with about 89% found just once. The sequence was collected from a woman aged 60-75 years with acute or convalescent COVID-19. The chain has TRBV19 and TRBJ2-3; 9 positions match TRBD2. What was sequenced was peripheral blood. The CDR3 reads CASGSGSSQYF. In DNA, the CDR3 is TGTGCCAGTGGTAGCGGGAGCTCACAGTATTTT.